Presented here are 10 T cell receptor beta chains from one specimen sequenced in a study of cytomegalovirus exposure and HLA in healthy donors (dated by TCRdb to 2016 to 2017). Libraries were built with the immunoSEQ multiplex PCR assay. A mixture of 60 forward primers for TCR Vbeta segments and 13 reverse primers for TCR Jbeta segments was used in the multiplex PCR. The immuneACCESS repertoire file appears here via TCRdb, limited to in-frame rearrangements. These files lack a portion of the clones; in checked studies, under half of the deficit traces to unresolved V genes, and the cause of the others is not known. The sample table records approximately 290,000 clones; 80% of these occur just once. In total, the top ten clones hold about 0.28% of the sample. Sequencing used PBMCs. These TCRs come from a girl aged 2 to 10 in good health and CMV-seronegative.

V and J are TRBV7-9 and TRBJ2-2, with D unresolved. The CDR3 is made up of 14 amino acids. Germline V gene data show CDR1 as SEHNR and CDR2 as FQNEAQ (reference sequence). Trimming removed 2 bases at V and 5 bases at J, with 9 bases between. CDR3 coding DNA: TGTGCCAGCAGCTTAAATAGAGAAACCGGGGAGCTGTTTTTT. As protein: CASSLNRETGELFF.

This sequence joins TRBV7-9 and TRBJ2-1; TRBD2 matches 9 bases. In germline, CDR1 is SEHNR, CDR2 FQNEAQ (reference sequence). The ends lost 2 bases at V and 6 bases at J; junction bases unmatched: 17. This CDR3 region has 19 residues. The CDR3 sequence: CASSLSRTSAITRRNEQFF. In DNA, the CDR3 is TGTGCCAGCAGCTTATCTAGGACTAGCGCTATAACCCGACGCAATGAGCAGTTCTTC.

This chain connects TRBV2 to TRBJ2-7; unclear D gene. The CDR3 is 14 residues long. Trimming shortened V by 6 bases and J by 0 bases, and 12 bases separated the two germline ends. Germline-derived CDR1 and CDR2 are SNHLY and FYNNEI. DNA for the CDR3: TGTGCCAGCAGCGACTTTCCTCTCTCCTACGAGCAGTACTTC. Residues: CASSDFPLSYEQYF.

The CDR3 bases are TGTGCCTGGAGTTTCGGGGTCAGCTCCTACAATGAGCAGTTCTTC. Translation gives CAWSFGVSSYNEQFF. The chain uses TRBV30 and TRBJ2-1, with D perhaps TRBD2 (5 bases). CDR3 length: 15 residues. Germline CDR1 reads GTSNPN; CDR2 reads SVGIG (reference sequence). Deletions cut 2 bases from V and 0 bases from J, with 11 bases between.

The chain has TRBV6-6 and TRBJ1-2; 9 bases line up with TRBD1. Germline V gene lookup returns CDR1 MNHNY and CDR2 SVGAGI (reference sequence). This CDR3 has 15 residues. V dropped 5 bases and J dropped 6; count of bases not matched to a gene: 10. The CDR3 coding sequence is TGTGCCAGCAGTATCCGGGACAGGGATCCTGATGGCTACACCTTC. The encoded protein is CASSIRDRDPDGYTF.

The rearrangement uses TRBV2 and TRBJ1-4; unclear D gene. V was pared by 7 bases and J by 7 bases, with 13 bases between. Germline assignment: CDR1 SNHLY and CDR2 FYNNEI. The CDR3 consists of 13 residues. This CDR3 is CASMQERVEKLFF. In DNA form, the CDR3 reads TGTGCCAGCATGCAGGAGCGGGTTGAAAAACTGTTTTTT.

The V gene is TRBV5-1, the J gene TRBJ1-2; tentatively, D is TRBD1 (6 bases). Trimming left V 4 bases short and J 2 bases short, with 18 bases between. CDR1 and CDR2 from the germline V gene are SGHRS and YFSETQ. The CDR3 has 16 residues. The CDR3: CASSQEDRYSNYGYTF. The CDR3 DNA reads as TGCGCCAGCAGCCAAGAGGACAGATACTCCAACTATGGCTACACCTTC.

The V and J genes are TRBV7-6 and TRBJ2-1; 12 nucleotides line up with TRBD2. V lost 5 bases and J lost 6; bases outside the gene matches: 11. Germline loops: CDR1 SGHVS, CDR2 FNYEAQ. CDR3 length: 17 residues. CDR3 in amino acids: CASSIRLAGAAVNEQFF. The CDR3, as DNA: TGTGCCAGCAGCATACGACTAGCGGGAGCTGCGGTCAATGAGCAGTTCTTC.

The chain employs TRBV6-5 and TRBJ2-5; the D gene is possibly TRBD1 (5 bases). Matching the DNA end better, TRBJ2-7 makes the J call doubtful. Looked up from germline, CDR1 is MNHEY and CDR2 is SVGAGI. The CDR3 consists of 14 residues. The CDR3 nucleotides read TGTGCCAGCAGTTACTTAGGGGCCGGCTACGAGCAGTACTTC. Its protein is CASSYLGAGYEQYF.

The V gene is TRBV6-6, the J gene TRBJ1-1; 7 bases map to TRBD1. Germline V lookup: CDR1 MNHNY, CDR2 SVGAGI (reference sequence). This CDR3 comprises 14 residues. The ends lost 6 bases at V and 4 bases at J; junction bases unmatched: 8. This CDR3 is CASRETGAGTEAFF. CDR3 coding DNA: TGTGCCAGCAGGGAAACAGGGGCGGGCACTGAAGCTTTCTTT.